The 13 T cell receptor beta chains listed next were all sequenced from one sample in a study of blood T cell repertoires in COVID-19. Produced via immunoSEQ multiplex PCR; TCRdb's table is partial and in-frame only. The table has approximately 250,000 clones, around nine tenths seen once. The sequenced sample was peripheral blood. These receptor sequences come from a woman aged 60-75 years with COVID-19, enrolled during active disease.

The chain employs TRBV7-2 and TRBJ2-2; maybe TRBD1 (5 bases). Trimming removed 3 bases at V and 6 bases at J, with 17 bases between. This CDR3 region has 16 residues. CDR1 SGHTA and CDR2 FQGNSA come from the germline V gene. Written as DNA, the CDR3 is TGTGCCAGCAGCTTTAGTGGGGCAGGGAAGCCCGGGGAGCTGTTTTTT. Its translation is CASSFSGAGKPGELFF. Combining the CDR3 with reference TRBV7-2 and TRBJ2-2 gives the whole variable domain GAGVSQSPSNKVTEKGKDVELRCDPISGHTALYWYRQSLGQGLEFLIYFQGNSAPDKSGLPSDRFSAERTGGSVSTLTIQRTQQEDSAVYLCASSFSGAGKPGELFFGEGSRLTVL.

This chain uses TRBV6-5 with TRBJ1-2; 7 bases align to TRBD1. The CDR3 has 13 residues. Germline-derived CDR1 and CDR2 are MNHEY and SVGAGI. The junction had 9 bases not matched to a gene; V was cut back by 10 bases and J by 4 bases. DNA of the CDR3: TGTGCCACCACCAGGGGGACGGGCTATGGCTACACCTTC. Amino acid sequence: CATTRGTGYGYTF.

This clone was seen repeatedly, ten times or more. V is TRBV2 and J is TRBJ2-7, with 7 positions matching TRBD2. This CDR3 comprises 17 residues. V gave up 3 bases and J gave up 3 bases; unmatched junction bases: 14. Germline V gene sequence: CDR1 SNHLY, CDR2 FYNNEI. In DNA form, the CDR3 reads TGTGCCAGCAGTGAGGGGCCCCGGCGAGCGGGGAACTACGAGCAGTACTTC. This codes for CASSEGPRRAGNYEQYF.

This rearrangement joins TRBV2 to TRBJ2-7, with TRBD1 matching 8 bases. CDR3 length: 16 residues. Germline CDR1 is SNHLY and CDR2 is FYNNEI. The V segment lost 2 bases and the J segment 2 bases; nucleotides outside the gene matches: 8. CDR3 nucleotide sequence: TGTGCCAGCAGTGAAACTGGGGGGACAGGCCCCTACGAGCAGTACTTC. Translation gives CASSETGGTGPYEQYF.

The J gene is TRBJ2-3, the V gene TRBV24-1, with 8 nucleotides matching TRBD2. CDR1 KGHDR and CDR2 SFDVKD come from the germline V gene. This CDR3 has 14 residues. V lost 3 bases to trimming and J lost 4 bases; unmatched junction nucleotides: 2. Here the CDR3 reads CATSDRGGPDTQYF. For the CDR3, the DNA is TGTGCCACCAGTGATCGGGGGGGCCCAGATACGCAGTATTTT.

This chain uses TRBV29-1 with TRBJ2-2, with TRBD1 identical over 8 bases. Germline CDR1 and CDR2: SQVTM and ANQGSEA. Unmatched junction bases numbered 20, after V lost 5 bases and J lost 0 bases. The CDR3 contains 20 residues. The CDR3 protein is CSVQVSWDRLIGTNTGELFF. CDR3 DNA sequence: TGCAGCGTTCAAGTTTCGTGGGACAGGCTTATCGGAACGAACACCGGGGAGCTGTTTTTT.

In nucleotides, the CDR3 is TGTGCCAGCAGCGTTCGACAGAACACCGGGGAGCTGTTTTTT. Its translation: CASSVRQNTGELFF. The genes are TRBV9 and TRBJ2-2; D ambiguous. Germline V CDR1 and CDR2: SGDLS, YYNGEE. The V end lost 2 bases, the J end lost 1 base, and 6 bases lay between the germline ends. The CDR3 is made up of 14 amino acids. Looking up the rest from reference TRBV9 and TRBJ2-2 gives the full variable domain: DSGVTQTPKHLITATGQRVTLRCSPRSGDLSVYWYQQSLDQGLQFLIQYYNGEERAKGNILERFSAQQFPDLHSELNLSSLELGDSALYFCASSVRQNTGELFFGEGSRLTVL.

The chain carries TRBV6-4 and TRBJ1-1, with 12 bases matching TRBD1. CDR1 is MRHNA and CDR2 is SNTAGT in the germline V gene. J was trimmed by 6 bases and V by 6 bases; bases with no gene match: 17. This CDR3 has 18 amino acids. CDR3 residues: CASRRDRGHTSQGAEAFF. As DNA, the CDR3 is TGTGCCAGCAGACGGGACAGGGGGCACACTTCACAAGGCGCTGAAGCTTTCTTT.

This clone was counted once. V usage is TRBV28 and J usage is TRBJ1-2; D might be TRBD1 (6 bases). This CDR3 spans 15 amino acids. The V end was cut by 2 bases, the J end by 5 bases, with 15 bases between. The V gene's germline CDR1 is MDHEN and CDR2 SYDVKM. CDR3 nucleotides: TGTGCCAGCAGTTTAGGGGGCCGGTTTGTTTATGGCTACACCTTC. Protein: CASSLGGRFVYGYTF.

This CDR3 reads CASSQKKSGLAFF. CDR3 coding DNA: TGCGCCAGCAGCCAAAAAAAATCAGGGCTAGCTTTCTTT. The rearrangement joins TRBV10-2 to TRBJ1-1; possibly TRBD1 for D (5 bases). The CDR3 consists of 13 residues. V was trimmed by 6 bases and J by 10 bases, leaving 18 bases between them. Germline V gives CDR1 WSHSY, CDR2 SAAADI.

The rearrangement uses TRBV6-2 or TRBV6-3 and TRBJ2-2; 9 bases are a match to TRBD2. Germline V lookup: CDR1 MNHEY, CDR2 SVGEGT. V lost 6 bases, J lost 7 bases, and 9 bases stayed unmatched. CDR3 size: 15 residues. The DNA of the CDR3 is TGTGCCAGCAGCCAAATAGCGGGAGCGGTCGGGGAGCTGTTTTTT. It codes for CASSQIAGAVGELFF.

This clone appeared once. The V gene is TRBV5-4, the J gene TRBJ2-2; 7 positions match TRBD2. The CDR3 consists of 15 residues. Germline values: CDR1 SGHNT, CDR2 YYREEE (reference sequence). J gave up 6 bases and V 7 bases, and 12 bases lay outside the gene matches. CDR3 nucleotides: TGTGCCAGCCGCCTCCAGCGGGGAGCGGCCGGGGAGCTGTTTTTT. It translates to CASRLQRGAAGELFF.

The genes are TRBV5-4 and TRBJ2-5; TRBD2 aligns across 9 bases. The junction had 5 bases not matched to a gene; V was cut back by 2 bases and J by 3 bases. The CDR3 spans 15 residues. Germline-derived CDR1 and CDR2 are SGHNT and YYREEE (reference sequence). As DNA, the CDR3 is TGTGCCAGCAGCTTCCCGACTAGCGGAAAAGAGACCCAGTACTTC. Translation gives CASSFPTSGKETQYF. Drawing the rest from reference TRBV5-4 and TRBJ2-5, the complete variable domain is ETGVTQSPTHLIKTRGQQVTLRCSSQSGHNTVSWYQQALGQGPQFIFQYYREEENGRGNFPPRFSGLQFPNYSSELNVNALELDDSALYLCASSFPTSGKETQYFGPGTRLLVL.